This T cell receptor beta chain was identified during a study of Ad26.COV2.S vaccination and SARS-CoV-2 variants. Indicated treatment: approximately 18 received Ad26.COV2.S at low or high dose, single or two shots; roughly five received placebo; per-sample allocation not given. Samples came from day 63 after the first vaccine or placebo injection. Produced via immunoSEQ multiplex PCR; TCRdb's table is partial and in-frame only. The sample comprises about 680,000 clones, roughly 90% of which are singletons, and approximately 1.5% rests with the top ten. The germline V gene encodes CDR1 SQVTM and CDR2 ANQGSEA. Unmatched junction bases numbered 13, after V lost 7 bases and J lost 6 bases. The length of the CDR3 is 14 residues.

The sample was peripheral blood, taken in a trial of Ad26.COV2.S vaccine versus placebo. J is TRBJ2-7 and V is TRBV29-1, with 9 bases aligning to TRBD1. The receptor's source is a person between 18 and 59 years old who received the Ad26.COV2.S COVID-19 vaccine or a placebo. In DNA form, the CDR3 reads TGCAGCGCTGAGGACAGGGGTTCGGGGCGCGAGCAGTACTTC. Translation gives CSAEDRGSGREQYF.